This T cell receptor (beta chain) was found in a study of blood T cells in healthy people across ages. With regard to this clonotype: The antigen remains unidentified.

Together with a sample-barcoded 5' primer, a J-beta primer mix was included in a second PCR lasting roughly 6 to 12 cycles. Through a template-switch adaptor with 12 random nucleotides, each cDNA molecule received a tag. TCRdb reanalysed the 5' RACE reads using MiXCR and keeps one entry per CDR3 protein. The data show under 950,000 distinct CDR3 sequences, with 22% seen just once and about 22% held by the top ten. The V gene's germline CDR1 is MDHEN and CDR2 SYDVKM. V gave up 5 bases and J gave up 4 bases; unmatched junction bases: 7. The CDR3 runs 15 residues. Study-level points and caveats: Measured against age, TCR beta diversity per million T cells decreased in a roughly linear manner. Reliance upon unsorted PBMCs precluded definitive naive versus antigen-experienced comparison.

This rearrangement joins TRBV28 to TRBJ2-3; TRBD2 aligns across 9 bases. This TCR was sampled from a man in his 70s in good health. The source material was blood. Written as DNA, the CDR3 is TGTGCCAGCAGTCCAGGGACTAGCTGGGCAGATACGCAGTATTTT. Translated: CASSPGTSWADTQYF.